Below, 17 T cell receptor beta chains from the same sample are listed, as sequenced in a study of neoadjuvant nivolumab and ipilimumab in lung cancer. The method was immunoSEQ multiplex PCR; TCRdb's version includes in-frame clones alone and lacks a portion of them. The table has fewer than 20,000 clones, roughly 76% seen once. The material was tumor tissue, obtained after neoadjuvant nivolumab, alone or with ipilimumab, at or shortly before surgery. All receptors come from an adult with non-small cell lung cancer.

This rearrangement joins TRBV11-2 to TRBJ2-7; 11 positions match TRBD1. Unmatched junction bases numbered 9, after V lost 0 bases and J lost 5 bases. In germline, CDR1 is SGHAT, CDR2 FQNNGV. The CDR3 loop spans 17 amino acids. The CDR3 sequence: CASSLDHLGDRGNEQYF. In DNA, the CDR3 is TGTGCCAGCAGCTTAGATCACCTGGGGGACAGGGGGAACGAGCAGTACTTC.

This clone was detected only a few times. The genes are TRBV6-6 and TRBJ2-5, with D possibly matching TRBD2 (7 bases). V shed 7 bases and J shed 5 bases, with 14 bases lying between them. Germline-derived CDR1 and CDR2 are MNHNY and SVGAGI (reference sequence). The CDR3 loop spans 13 amino acids. The CDR3 coding sequence is TGTGCCAGCACTCGGGGGGCAGGGGAGACCCAGTACTTC. It translates to CASTRGAGETQYF.

This clone is large by share. This CDR3 is CASSDHGQGVETQYF. CDR3 bases: TGCGCCAGCAGTGACCATGGACAAGGTGTGGAGACCCAGTACTTC. This chain connects TRBV10-1 to TRBJ2-5; a weak D match, TRBD1 (5 bases). The CDR3 spans 15 residues. The germline gives CDR1 WNHNN, CDR2 SYGVQD (reference sequence). V lost 3 bases, J lost 5 bases, and 16 bases lay in between.

This sequence joins TRBV5-4 and TRBJ2-2; D call uncertain. This CDR3 spans 16 amino acids. The V and J ends lost 2 bases and 6 bases respectively, with 17 bases between them. Per germline, CDR1 SGHNT and CDR2 YYREEE (reference sequence). The CDR3 reads CASSFSDRAVAGELFF. The CDR3 DNA is TGTGCCAGCAGCTTTTCAGATCGTGCGGTAGCCGGGGAGCTGTTTTTT.

This clone was picked up one time. The rearrangement links TRBV5-1 to TRBJ2-2, with D uncertain. Germline V lookup: CDR1 SGHRS, CDR2 YFSETQ. Trimming removed 3 bases at V and 0 bases at J, with 6 bases between. There are 14 residues in the CDR3. CDR3 residues: CASSSPSNTGELFF. The DNA of the CDR3 is TGCGCCAGCAGCTCCCCGTCGAACACCGGGGAGCTGTTTTTT.

The chain's CDR3 is CASSREQGNQPQHF. CDR3 coding DNA: TGTGCCAGCAGCCGCGAACAGGGCAATCAGCCCCAGCATTTT. The V and J genes are TRBV7-8 and TRBJ1-5, with D perhaps matching TRBD1 (5 bases). Germline V CDR1 and CDR2: SGHVS, FQNEAQ. V was shortened by 5 bases and J by 2 bases, with 10 bases between the two germline ends. This CDR3 has 14 residues.

The rearrangement uses TRBV6-6 and TRBJ2-2; TRBD1 might be the D (5 bases). The V and J ends lost 7 bases and 6 bases respectively, with 15 bases between them. CDR1 is MNHNY and CDR2 is SVGAGI in the germline V gene (reference sequence). This CDR3 region has 14 residues. CDR3 sequence: CASTIHEGAGELFF. Written as DNA, the CDR3 is TGTGCCAGCACCATTCACGAAGGGGCCGGGGAGCTGTTTTTT.

The chain is built from TRBV11-3 and TRBJ2-1; D tentatively reads TRBD1 or TRBD2 (5 bases each). Trimming took 2 bases from V and 2 from J, leaving 10 bases between them. This CDR3 spans 15 amino acids. Per germline, CDR1 SGHNT and CDR2 YENEEA. Written as DNA, the CDR3 is TGTGCCAGCAGCTTATCAGGGACCACCTACAATGAGCAGTTCTTC. This gives the protein CASSLSGTTYNEQFF.

Relative to its sample, this clone is medium-sized (0.01 to 0.1%). V gene TRBV7-3 combines with J gene TRBJ2-1, with 11 bases fitting TRBD2. The J segment lost 16 bases and the V segment lost 1 base, leaving 6 bases of the junction unmatched. CDR1 is SGHTA, CDR2 FQGTGA, per germline. This CDR3 spans 13 amino acids. The CDR3 region is CASSLSHSGGAFF. The CDR3 nucleotides are TGTGCCAGCAGCTTAAGTCATAGCGGGGGGGCTTTCTTC.

The table lists this clone with a few counts. The chain combines TRBV4-2 with TRBJ2-2, with D perhaps matching TRBD1 or TRBD2 (5 bases each). V dropped 3 bases and J dropped 4 bases, with 12 bases sitting between them. CDR3 length equals 15 residues. The germline gives CDR1 LGHNA, CDR2 YNFKEQ. DNA for the CDR3: TGTGCCAGCAGCCAGGGGACCCCGGGCACCGGGGAGCTGTTTTTT. It specifies CASSQGTPGTGELFF.

The chain links TRBV6-1 to TRBJ1-2; no clear D gene. The CDR3 sequence is 11 residues long. Trimming took off 1 base at V and 7 bases at J, with 4 bases between the two ends. Germline V gives CDR1 MNHNS, CDR2 SASEGT. CDR3 in amino acids: CASSEEGGYTF. DNA for the CDR3: TGTGCCAGCAGTGAAGAGGGTGGCTACACCTTC.

The V call is TRBV5-1, the J call TRBJ1-6, with a tentative D call TRBD1 (6 bases). The CDR3 runs to 16 residues. In germline, CDR1 is SGHRS, CDR2 YFSETQ. The V and J ends lost 1 base and 7 bases respectively, with 15 bases between them. CDR3 sequence: CASSLISQDSNSPLHF. CDR3 DNA sequence: TGCGCCAGCAGCTTGATTTCCCAGGACAGCAATTCACCCCTCCACTTT.

The V gene is TRBV7-3, the J gene TRBJ2-2; D is perhaps TRBD1 (5 bases). Germline V gene data show CDR1 as SGHTA and CDR2 as FQGTGA. Trimming shortened V by 5 bases and J by 1 base, and 8 bases separated the two germline ends. CDR3 size: 14 residues. For the CDR3, the DNA is TGTGCCAGCAGCCTCGACAGGAACACCGGGGAGCTGTTTTTT. This encodes CASSLDRNTGELFF.

This clone was observed a few times. The genes are TRBV2 and TRBJ1-1; no reliable D call. Germline CDR1 reads SNHLY; CDR2 reads FYNNEI. This CDR3 contains 14 residues. V lost 4 bases and J lost 1, with 10 bases in between. The CDR3 sequence is CASSVLWGNTEAFF. CDR3 DNA: TGTGCCAGCAGTGTTCTGTGGGGGAACACTGAAGCTTTCTTT.

This chain links TRBV9 with TRBJ1-2, with no clear D. V was trimmed by 0 bases and J by 4 bases, leaving 10 bases between them. The CDR3 loop spans 14 amino acids. Germline V gene sequence: CDR1 SGDLS, CDR2 YYNGEE. This CDR3 reads CASSVGAQGYGYTF. CDR3 nucleotide sequence: TGTGCCAGCAGCGTAGGAGCACAAGGCTATGGCTACACCTTC.

This clone was found a few times. This rearrangement joins TRBV11-3 to TRBJ1-5; D not resolved. V was clipped by 6 bases and J by 7 bases, with 7 bases between them. The CDR3 runs 11 residues. CDR1 SGHNT and CDR2 YENEEA come from the germline V gene. The CDR3 spells CASRGNQPQHF. Written as DNA, the CDR3 is TGTGCCAGCAGAGGGAACCAGCCCCAGCATTTT.

This chain uses TRBV7-2 with TRBJ1-4; D is perhaps TRBD1 (5 bases). Looked up from germline, CDR1 is SGHTA and CDR2 is FQGNSA. Trimming left V 5 bases short and J 4 bases short, with 11 bases between. The CDR3 sequence is 14 residues long. The CDR3 sequence: CASSPGVNNEKLFF. For the CDR3, the DNA is TGTGCCAGCAGCCCGGGGGTCAATAATGAAAAACTGTTTTTT.